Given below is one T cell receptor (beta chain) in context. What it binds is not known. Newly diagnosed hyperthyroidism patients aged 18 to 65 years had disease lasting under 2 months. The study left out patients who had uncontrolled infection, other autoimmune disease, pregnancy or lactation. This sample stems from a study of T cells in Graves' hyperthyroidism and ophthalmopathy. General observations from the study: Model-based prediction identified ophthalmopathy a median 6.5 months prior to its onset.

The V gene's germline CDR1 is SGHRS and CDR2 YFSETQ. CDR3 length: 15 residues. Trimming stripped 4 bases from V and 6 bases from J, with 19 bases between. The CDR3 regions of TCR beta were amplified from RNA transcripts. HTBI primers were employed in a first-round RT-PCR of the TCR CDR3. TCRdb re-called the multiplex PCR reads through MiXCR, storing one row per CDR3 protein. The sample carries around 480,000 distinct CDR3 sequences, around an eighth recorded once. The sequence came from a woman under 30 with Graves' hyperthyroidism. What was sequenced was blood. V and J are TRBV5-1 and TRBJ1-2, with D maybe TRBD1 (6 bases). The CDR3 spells CASSHAKGDLDGYTF. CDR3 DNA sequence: TGCGCCAGCAGCCACGCTAAGGGGGATCTTGATGGCTACACCTTC.